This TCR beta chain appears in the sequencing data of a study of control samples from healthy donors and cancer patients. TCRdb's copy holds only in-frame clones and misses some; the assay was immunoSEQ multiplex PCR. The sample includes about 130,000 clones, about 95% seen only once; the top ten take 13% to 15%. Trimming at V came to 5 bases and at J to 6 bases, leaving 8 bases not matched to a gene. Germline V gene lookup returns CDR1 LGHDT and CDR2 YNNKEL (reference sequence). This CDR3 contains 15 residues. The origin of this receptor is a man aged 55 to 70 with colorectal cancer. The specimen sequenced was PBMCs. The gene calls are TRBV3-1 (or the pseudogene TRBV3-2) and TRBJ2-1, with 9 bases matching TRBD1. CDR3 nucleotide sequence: TGTGCCAGCAGCTGGTCGGACAGGGGATTCAATGAGCAGTTCTTC. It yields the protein CASSWSDRGFNEQFF.